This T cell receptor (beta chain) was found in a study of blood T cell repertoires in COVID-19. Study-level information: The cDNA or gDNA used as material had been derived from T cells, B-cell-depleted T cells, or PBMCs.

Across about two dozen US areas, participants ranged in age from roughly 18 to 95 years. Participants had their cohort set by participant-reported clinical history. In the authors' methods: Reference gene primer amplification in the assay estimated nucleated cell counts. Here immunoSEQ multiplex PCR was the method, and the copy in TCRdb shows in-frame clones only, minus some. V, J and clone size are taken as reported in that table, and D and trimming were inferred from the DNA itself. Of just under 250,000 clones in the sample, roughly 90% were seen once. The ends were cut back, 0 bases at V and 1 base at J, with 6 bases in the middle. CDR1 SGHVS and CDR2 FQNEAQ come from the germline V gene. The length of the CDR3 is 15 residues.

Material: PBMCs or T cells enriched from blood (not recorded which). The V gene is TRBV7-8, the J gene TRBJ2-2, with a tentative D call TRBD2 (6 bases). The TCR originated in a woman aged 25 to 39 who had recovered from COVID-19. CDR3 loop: CASSLAGGNTGELFF. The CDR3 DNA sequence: TGTGCCAGCAGCTTAGCGGGAGGGAACACCGGGGAGCTGTTTTTT. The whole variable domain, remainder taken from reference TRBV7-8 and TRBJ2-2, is GAGVSQSPRYKVAKRGQDVALRCDPISGHVSLFWYQQALGQGPEFLTYFQNEAQLDKSGLPSDRFFAERPEGSVSTLKIQRTQQEDSAVYLCASSLAGGNTGELFFGEGSRLTVL.